The 15 T cell receptor beta chains below all came from one sample that was sequenced in a study of cytotoxic CD8 clonotypes in ibrutinib-treated CLL. Produced via immunoSEQ multiplex PCR; TCRdb's table is partial and in-frame only. The data show around 70,000 clones, 68% seen once. This material consisted of PBMCs, taken after 12 months of ibrutinib treatment. The receptors originated from a human donor with chronic lymphocytic leukemia.

The chain employs TRBV5-1 and TRBJ2-1; D could derive from TRBD1 or TRBD2 (5 bases each). Germline assignment: CDR1 SGHRS and CDR2 YFSETQ. The CDR3 loop spans 15 amino acids. V lost 3 bases and J lost 4, with 14 bases in between. Written as DNA, the CDR3 is TGCGCCAGCAGCTCCCCGGGACCAGGATACAATGAGCAGTTCTTC. Translating gives CASSSPGPGYNEQFF. Drawing the rest from reference TRBV5-1 and TRBJ2-1, the complete variable domain is KAGVTQTPRYLIKTRGQQVTLSCSPISGHRSVSWYQQTPGQGLQFLFEYFSETQRNKGNFPGRFSGRQFSNSRSEMNVSTLELGDSALYLCASSSPGPGYNEQFFGPGTRLTVL.

This clone was seen once. CDR3 protein: CASSLGAGTTGDEQYF. In DNA form, the CDR3 reads TGTGCCAGCAGCTTAGGAGCCGGGACTACCGGGGACGAGCAGTACTTC. This sequence joins TRBV7-2 and TRBJ2-7; 7 bases are shared with TRBD2. Germline assignment: CDR1 SGHTA and CDR2 FQGNSA. CDR3 length equals 16 residues. The V and J ends lost 1 base and 5 bases, in that order; junction bases with no gene match: 11.

This chain links TRBV15 with TRBJ2-7; D perhaps matches TRBD2 (5 bases). Trimming removed 1 base from V and 2 bases from J, with 9 bases in between. Germline values: CDR1 LNHNV, CDR2 YYDKDF (reference sequence). CDR3 length: 14 amino acids. CDR3 sequence: CATSRGPGTYEQYF. The CDR3 DNA is TGTGCCACCAGCAGAGGTCCCGGGACCTACGAGCAGTACTTC.

The chain links TRBV9 to TRBJ2-7, with D unclear. Trimming took 3 bases from V and 3 from J, leaving 1 base between them. The CDR3 loop spans 10 amino acids. Germline lookup yields CDR1 SGDLS and CDR2 YYNGEE. In DNA, the CDR3 is TGTGCCAGCAGCGACTACGAGCAGTACTTC. Translating it yields CASSDYEQYF.

J is TRBJ2-2 and V is TRBV5-4; 13 bases match TRBD2. Germline CDR1 is SGHNT and CDR2 is YYREEE (reference sequence). V dropped 5 bases and J dropped 6; count of bases not matched to a gene: 10. The CDR3 has 17 amino acids. The CDR3 is CASRPRPLAGGPGELFF. DNA for the CDR3: TGTGCCAGCAGACCCAGACCACTAGCGGGGGGGCCCGGGGAGCTGTTTTTT.

V gene TRBV30 combines with J gene TRBJ2-1; 9 nucleotides agree with TRBD2. In germline, CDR1 is GTSNPN, CDR2 SVGIG (reference sequence). Trimming took 0 bases from V and 8 from J; bases not matched to a gene: 14. The CDR3 loop spans 17 amino acids. The CDR3 DNA reads TGTGCCTGGAGTGTTGCATCCGCTCTAGCGGGGAGAGATGAGCAGTTCTTC. Translation gives CAWSVASALAGRDEQFF.

J is TRBJ2-1 and V is TRBV7-3, with 8 bases identical to TRBD2. V dropped 1 base and J dropped 4; count of bases not matched to a gene: 12. The CDR3 loop spans 18 amino acids. Germline CDR1 SGHTA, CDR2 FQGTGA. The CDR3 nucleotides read TGTGCCAGCAGCTTAAACCCCTTCGGGGCGGGGGGTTACAATGAGCAGTTCTTC. It codes for CASSLNPFGAGGYNEQFF.

DNA for the CDR3: TGTGCCAGCAGTTACTCGATGACAGGGGGGTCAGACGAGCAGTACTTC. This sequence encodes CASSYSMTGGSDEQYF. This chain connects TRBV6-5 to TRBJ2-7; 9 nucleotides match TRBD1. This CDR3 has 16 amino acids. The V segment lost 0 bases and the J segment 5 bases; nucleotides outside the gene matches: 8. The germline V gene has CDR1 MNHEY and CDR2 SVGAGI.

The chain has TRBV5-4 and TRBJ1-2; 10 nucleotides match TRBD1. This CDR3 is 15 amino acids long. Germline CDR1 and CDR2: SGHNT and YYREEE (reference sequence). J lost 5 bases, V lost 4 bases, and 8 bases had no gene match. The CDR3 loop reads CASSTRQGALYGYTF. The DNA of the CDR3 is TGTGCCAGCAGCACGAGACAGGGGGCGCTTTATGGCTACACCTTC.

The V call is TRBV5-1, the J call TRBJ2-2; 8 nucleotides align to TRBD2. Germline CDR1 SGHRS, CDR2 YFSETQ. The ends lost 4 bases at V and 6 bases at J; junction bases unmatched: 8. The CDR3 totals 15 residues. The CDR3 here is CASSNGLAESGELFF. CDR3 DNA: TGCGCCAGCAGCAATGGACTAGCAGAGTCCGGGGAGCTGTTTTTT.

This clone was found a few times. DNA of the CDR3: TGTGCCAGTAGTACCTCCGACAGGTACAATCAGCCCCAGCATTTT. It specifies CASSTSDRYNQPQHF. V and J are TRBV19 and TRBJ1-5; D possibly corresponds to TRBD1 (6 bases). The CDR3 consists of 15 residues. CDR1 is LNHDA, CDR2 SQIVND, per germline (reference sequence). The V gene lost 4 bases and the J gene lost 3 bases, with 13 bases spanning the gap.

V and J are TRBV20-1 and TRBJ1-6; a weak D match, TRBD1 (5 bases). The V end lost 6 bases, the J end lost 9 bases, and 9 bases lay between the germline ends. This CDR3 contains 11 residues. Germline loops: CDR1 DFQATT, CDR2 SNEGSKA (reference sequence). As DNA, the CDR3 is TGCAGTGCGGTCAGGGTTTCACCCCTCCACTTT. This encodes CSAVRVSPLHF.

The chain couples TRBV21-1 to TRBJ1-6; the table calls TRBD1, which could not be checked here. TRBV21-1 is deemed a pseudogene. CDR3 length: 16 amino acids. This CDR3 is CASSLKVGTPNSPLHF. CDR3 coding DNA: TGTGCCAGCAGCTTAAAGGTCGGGACACCGAATTCACCCCTCCACTTT.

The V gene is TRBV5-1, the J gene TRBJ1-2; tentatively, D is TRBD1 (5 bases). CDR3 size: 14 residues. V gave up 2 bases and J gave up 3 bases, with 11 bases separating them. The germline V gene encodes CDR1 SGHRS and CDR2 YFSETQ. The CDR3 loop reads CASSLTLGDYGYTF. In DNA form, the CDR3 reads TGCGCCAGCAGCTTAACCCTAGGGGACTATGGCTACACCTTC.

There are a few counts of this clone. This chain joins TRBV6-5 and TRBJ1-5; possibly TRBD1 for D (5 bases). Trimming took 0 bases from V and 5 from J, leaving 11 bases between them. CDR1 is MNHEY and CDR2 is SVGAGI in the germline V gene. The CDR3 sequence is 15 residues long. The CDR3 loop is CASSYSGTADQPQHF. DNA of the CDR3: TGTGCCAGCAGTTACTCTGGGACGGCGGATCAGCCCCAGCATTTT.